The 21 T cell receptor beta chains below were found in one sample sequenced in a study of blood T cells in healthy people across ages. Using a J-beta primer mix together with a sample-barcoded 5' primer, a second PCR was run for about 6 to 11 cycles. TCRdb ran MiXCR on the 5' RACE reads and lists one entry per CDR3 protein. Of over 700,000 distinct CDR3 sequences in the sample, around half were seen once. The sample consisted of blood. The receptors come from a man older than 75 in good health.

The chain combines TRBV15 with TRBJ2-1, with TRBD2 matching over 7 bases. The CDR3 extends over 18 amino acids. The trim removed 1 base at V and 8 bases at J, leaving 17 bases unmatched. CDR1 and CDR2 from the germline V gene are LNHNV and YYDKDF (reference sequence). In DNA form, the CDR3 reads TGTGCCACCAGCAGAGCCGTCGGGAGGCGGTCAGGAATCGATGAGCAGTTCTTC. Amino acids: CATSRAVGRRSGIDEQFF.

The CDR3 sequence is CASSRQLAGGHNEQFF. In DNA, the CDR3 is TGTGCCAGCAGCCGTCAACTAGCGGGAGGGCATAATGAGCAGTTCTTC. This sequence joins TRBV3-1 and TRBJ2-1, with TRBD2 matching 13 bases. The germline V gene encodes CDR1 LGHDT and CDR2 YNNKEL (reference sequence). The CDR3 totals 16 residues. Trimming removed 4 bases from V and 7 bases from J; junction bases left unmatched: 7.

The chain combines TRBV5-5 with TRBJ2-3, with 11 positions matching TRBD2. This CDR3 region has 16 residues. The germline V gene encodes CDR1 SGHKS and CDR2 YYEKEE (reference sequence). With 2 bases clipped from V and 5 bases from J, the junction kept 7 bases outside the gene matches. The CDR3 coding sequence is TGTGCCAGCAGCTTCCAACTAGCGGGAGCTAGAGATACGCAGTATTTT. The encoded protein is CASSFQLAGARDTQYF. The full variable domain, its missing parts supplied by reference TRBV5-5 and TRBJ2-3, is DAGVTQSPTHLIKTRGQQVTLRCSPISGHKSVSWYQQVLGQGPQFIFQYYEKEERGRGNFPDRFSARQFPNYSSELNVNALLLGDSALYLCASSFQLAGARDTQYFGPGTRLTVL.

The table lists this clonotype with a count of one. The chain combines TRBV5-1 with TRBJ2-5, with TRBD1 identical over 8 bases. In germline, CDR1 is SGHRS, CDR2 YFSETQ. The CDR3 is made up of 15 amino acids. Trimming cost V 4 bases and J 5 bases; bases outside gene matches: 10. Written as DNA, the CDR3 is TGCGCCAGCAGCCTGATAGGACAGGGAGCGGAGACCCAGTACTTC. As protein: CASSLIGQGAETQYF.

This clonotype turned up a few times. The V gene is TRBV7-2, the J gene TRBJ1-5; TRBD1 agrees at 7 bases. From germline, CDR1 is SGHTA and CDR2 FQGNSA. The junction had 5 bases not matched to a gene; V was cut back by 5 bases and J by 7 bases. The CDR3 has 13 residues. In DNA, the CDR3 is TGTGCCAGCAGCGACAGGGCTCTGCAGCCCCAGCATTTT. It translates to CASSDRALQPQHF.

The chain uses TRBV18 and TRBJ1-6; TRBD1 might be the D (5 bases). CDR1 and CDR2 (germline): KGHSH, LQKENI. The CDR3 runs to 15 residues. The V end lost 3 bases, the J end lost 2 bases, and 8 bases lay between the germline ends. In DNA, the CDR3 is TGTGCCAGCTCACCCCTGACAGCCTATAATTCACCCCTCCACTTT. Amino acids: CASSPLTAYNSPLHF.

The gene calls are TRBV18 and TRBJ2-7; possible D gene TRBD1, 6 bases. CDR1 and CDR2 from the germline V gene are KGHSH and LQKENI. Between the trimmed V and J ends, which lost 2 bases and 7 bases, there was a span of 15 bases. The CDR3 runs to 14 residues. The CDR3 is CASSPIAGDNEQYF. The CDR3 DNA reads TGTGCCAGCTCACCAATCGCAGGGGACAATGAGCAGTACTTC.

The J gene is TRBJ2-2, the V gene TRBV2, with 9 positions matching TRBD1. The germline gives CDR1 SNHLY, CDR2 FYNNEI. The CDR3 runs 16 residues. V dropped 5 bases and J dropped 5; count of bases not matched to a gene: 9. CDR3 loop: CASSSPQGQGTGELFF. The CDR3 DNA reads as TGTGCCAGCAGTTCCCCCCAGGGACAGGGAACCGGGGAGCTGTTTTTT.

V usage is TRBV5-1 and J usage is TRBJ2-7, with 11 bases fitting TRBD1. Trimming at V came to 3 bases and at J to 2 bases, leaving 4 bases not matched to a gene. CDR1 is SGHRS, CDR2 YFSETQ, per germline. This CDR3 is 15 amino acids long. CDR3 sequence reads: CASSSGQGATYEQYF. The CDR3 nucleotides read TGCGCCAGCAGCTCCGGACAGGGGGCGACCTACGAGCAGTACTTC. Drawing the rest from reference TRBV5-1 and TRBJ2-7, the complete variable domain is KAGVTQTPRYLIKTRGQQVTLSCSPISGHRSVSWYQQTPGQGLQFLFEYFSETQRNKGNFPGRFSGRQFSNSRSEMNVSTLELGDSALYLCASSSGQGATYEQYFGPGTRLTVT.

This clonotype was seen many times. V usage is TRBV29-1 and J usage is TRBJ1-1; 8 nucleotides agree with TRBD1. CDR1 is SQVTM, CDR2 ANQGSEA, per germline. The CDR3 totals 12 residues. The V gene end was trimmed by 6 bases and the J gene end by 1 base; junction bases not matched to a gene: 1. CDR3 in amino acids: CSVGQGNTEAFF. The CDR3 coding sequence is TGCAGCGTCGGACAGGGGAACACTGAAGCTTTCTTT. The entire variable domain, with the rest obtained from reference TRBV29-1 and TRBJ1-1, is as follows: SAVISQKPSRDICQRGTSLTIQCQVDSQVTMMFWYRQQPGQSLTLIATANQGSEATYESGFVIDKFPISRPNLTFSTLTVSNMSPEDSSIYLCSVGQGNTEAFFGQGTRLTVV.

The genes are TRBV20-1 and TRBJ2-5; no reliable D call. Germline CDR1 DFQATT, CDR2 SNEGSKA (reference sequence). V was pared by 4 bases and J by 1 base, with 4 bases between. The CDR3 is 11 residues long. The CDR3 region is CSAKPQETQYF. The CDR3 bases are TGCAGTGCTAAGCCCCAAGAGACCCAGTACTTC.

CDR3 amino acids: CSASGSVKGQFF. The CDR3 bases are TGCAGTGCTAGCGGGAGTGTAAAGGGCCAGTTCTTC. This rearrangement joins TRBV20-1 to TRBJ2-1, with a weak D call TRBD2 (6 bases). Trimming cost V 3 bases and J 13 bases, with 16 bases left between them. This CDR3 contains 12 residues. Germline assignment: CDR1 DFQATT and CDR2 SNEGSKA (reference sequence).

V usage is TRBV5-1 and J usage is TRBJ2-1; D is possibly TRBD2 (7 bases). Between the trimmed V and J ends, which lost 4 bases and 9 bases, there was a span of 23 bases. The germline V gene has CDR1 SGHRS and CDR2 YFSETQ. The CDR3 runs 16 residues. CDR3 loop: CASSPRGAGAMGEQFF. For the CDR3, the DNA is TGCGCCAGCAGCCCTAGGGGGGCGGGAGCGATGGGTGAGCAGTTCTTC. Drawing the rest from reference TRBV5-1 and TRBJ2-1, the complete variable domain is KAGVTQTPRYLIKTRGQQVTLSCSPISGHRSVSWYQQTPGQGLQFLFEYFSETQRNKGNFPGRFSGRQFSNSRSEMNVSTLELGDSALYLCASSPRGAGAMGEQFFGPGTRLTVL.

The genes are TRBV7-9 and TRBJ2-1, with 8 bases fitting TRBD2. V trimming: 6 bases; J trimming: 3 bases; junction bases outside the gene matches: 7. Germline assignment: CDR1 SEHNR and CDR2 FQNEAQ (reference sequence). The CDR3 contains 15 residues. The CDR3 sequence: CASRERERVYNEQFF. For the CDR3, the DNA is TGTGCCAGCAGGGAGCGGGAGAGGGTCTACAATGAGCAGTTCTTC. The whole variable domain, remainder taken from reference TRBV7-9 and TRBJ2-1, is DTGVSQNPRHKITKRGQNVTFRCDPISEHNRLYWYRQTLGQGPEFLTYFQNEAQLEKSRLLSDRFSAERPKGSFSTLEIQRTEQGDSAMYLCASRERERVYNEQFFGPGTRLTVL.

This clonotype was picked up a small number of times. The V gene is TRBV29-1, the J gene TRBJ1-5; tentative D call: TRBD1 (5 bases). The V gene's germline CDR1 is SQVTM and CDR2 ANQGSEA. The length of the CDR3 is 13 residues. The germline V and J ends were trimmed by 4 bases and 3 bases, with 10 bases remaining between them. The CDR3 loop is CSVGGRDNQPQHF. The CDR3 nucleotides are TGCAGCGTTGGGGGCAGGGACAATCAGCCCCAGCATTTT. The full variable domain, with the rest looked up from reference TRBV29-1 and TRBJ1-5, is SAVISQKPSRDICQRGTSLTIQCQVDSQVTMMFWYRQQPGQSLTLIATANQGSEATYESGFVIDKFPISRPNLTFSTLTVSNMSPEDSSIYLCSVGGRDNQPQHFGDGTRLSIL.

This clonotype was observed a handful of times. J is TRBJ2-1 and V is TRBV5-1, with a possible D match to TRBD1 (5 bases). The V and J ends lost 2 bases and 3 bases respectively, with 12 bases between them. Looked up from germline, CDR1 is SGHRS and CDR2 is YFSETQ. The CDR3 loop spans 15 amino acids. Here the CDR3 DNA reads TGCGCCAGCAGCTTACAAAGGGGTTACTACAATGAGCAGTTCTTC. Translated: CASSLQRGYYNEQFF.

Note on this clonotype: A much larger clone is a single base away; this may be a read error. The chain uses TRBV2 and TRBJ2-7; 7 bases map to TRBD1. Germline values: CDR1 SNHLY, CDR2 FYNNEI. The CDR3 length is 14 residues. CDR3 protein: CASRQGSISYEQSF. The DNA of the CDR3 is TGTGCCAGCAGACAGGGGAGTATCTCCTACGAGCAGTCCTTC.

The chain links TRBV4-1 to TRBJ2-1; D ambiguous. The CDR3 length is 20 residues. CDR1 is MGHRA, CDR2 YSYEKL, per germline. Trimming left V 1 base short and J 2 bases short, with 24 bases between. CDR3 bases: TGCGCCAGCAGCCAAGGTCGGGTGTTGTCCAGCGAGGCCACCTACAATGAGCAGTTCTTC. It yields the protein CASSQGRVLSSEATYNEQFF.

The chain has TRBV6-6 and TRBJ1-2; the D is unclear. CDR1 is MNHNY and CDR2 is SVGAGI in the germline V gene (reference sequence). V was clipped by 4 bases and J by 5 bases, with 5 bases between them. The CDR3 is 11 amino acids. The CDR3 protein is CASSSQYGYTF. CDR3 nucleotide sequence: TGTGCCAGCAGTTCACAGTATGGCTACACCTTC.

The chain couples TRBV3-1 to TRBJ2-7; D may be TRBD2 (6 bases). Germline CDR1 is LGHDT and CDR2 is YNNKEL (reference sequence). The CDR3 has 16 amino acids. Trimming removed 3 bases at V and 2 bases at J, with 17 bases between. Here the CDR3 DNA reads TGTGCCAGCAGCCAGAGTTCTTTAGCGGCCCCCTACGAGCAGTACTTC. Protein: CASSQSSLAAPYEQYF.

This chain connects TRBV20-1 to TRBJ2-3; D is possibly TRBD1 or TRBD2 (6 bases each). The V end was cut by 3 bases, the J end by 3 bases, with 19 bases between. The germline gives CDR1 DFQATT, CDR2 SNEGSKA (reference sequence). The CDR3 covers 16 residues. The CDR3 DNA is TGCAGTGCTAGTCTCCGAGGGGGTAGCGGAACAGATACGCAGTATTTT. Amino acids: CSASLRGGSGTDTQYF.